This T cell receptor (beta chain) was recorded in a study of blood T cell repertoires in COVID-19. Some clones are missing from TCRdb's copy, which holds only in-frame ones; the method was immunoSEQ multiplex PCR. The data contain around 480,000 clones, 87% of them singletons. CDR1 is SQVTM, CDR2 ANQGSEA, per germline. CDR3 length: 14 amino acids. V lost 7 bases to trimming and J lost 6 bases, with 21 bases between them. The chain links TRBV29-1 to TRBJ1-1, with D tentatively TRBD1 (6 bases). This sequence originates from a woman younger than 35 who had recovered from COVID-19. Specimen: PBMCs or T cells enriched from blood (not recorded which). The CDR3 coding sequence is TGCAGCGCCTCCCAGGGGCCCTCAGGGGCTGAAGCTTTCTTT. The encoded protein is CSASQGPSGAEAFF.